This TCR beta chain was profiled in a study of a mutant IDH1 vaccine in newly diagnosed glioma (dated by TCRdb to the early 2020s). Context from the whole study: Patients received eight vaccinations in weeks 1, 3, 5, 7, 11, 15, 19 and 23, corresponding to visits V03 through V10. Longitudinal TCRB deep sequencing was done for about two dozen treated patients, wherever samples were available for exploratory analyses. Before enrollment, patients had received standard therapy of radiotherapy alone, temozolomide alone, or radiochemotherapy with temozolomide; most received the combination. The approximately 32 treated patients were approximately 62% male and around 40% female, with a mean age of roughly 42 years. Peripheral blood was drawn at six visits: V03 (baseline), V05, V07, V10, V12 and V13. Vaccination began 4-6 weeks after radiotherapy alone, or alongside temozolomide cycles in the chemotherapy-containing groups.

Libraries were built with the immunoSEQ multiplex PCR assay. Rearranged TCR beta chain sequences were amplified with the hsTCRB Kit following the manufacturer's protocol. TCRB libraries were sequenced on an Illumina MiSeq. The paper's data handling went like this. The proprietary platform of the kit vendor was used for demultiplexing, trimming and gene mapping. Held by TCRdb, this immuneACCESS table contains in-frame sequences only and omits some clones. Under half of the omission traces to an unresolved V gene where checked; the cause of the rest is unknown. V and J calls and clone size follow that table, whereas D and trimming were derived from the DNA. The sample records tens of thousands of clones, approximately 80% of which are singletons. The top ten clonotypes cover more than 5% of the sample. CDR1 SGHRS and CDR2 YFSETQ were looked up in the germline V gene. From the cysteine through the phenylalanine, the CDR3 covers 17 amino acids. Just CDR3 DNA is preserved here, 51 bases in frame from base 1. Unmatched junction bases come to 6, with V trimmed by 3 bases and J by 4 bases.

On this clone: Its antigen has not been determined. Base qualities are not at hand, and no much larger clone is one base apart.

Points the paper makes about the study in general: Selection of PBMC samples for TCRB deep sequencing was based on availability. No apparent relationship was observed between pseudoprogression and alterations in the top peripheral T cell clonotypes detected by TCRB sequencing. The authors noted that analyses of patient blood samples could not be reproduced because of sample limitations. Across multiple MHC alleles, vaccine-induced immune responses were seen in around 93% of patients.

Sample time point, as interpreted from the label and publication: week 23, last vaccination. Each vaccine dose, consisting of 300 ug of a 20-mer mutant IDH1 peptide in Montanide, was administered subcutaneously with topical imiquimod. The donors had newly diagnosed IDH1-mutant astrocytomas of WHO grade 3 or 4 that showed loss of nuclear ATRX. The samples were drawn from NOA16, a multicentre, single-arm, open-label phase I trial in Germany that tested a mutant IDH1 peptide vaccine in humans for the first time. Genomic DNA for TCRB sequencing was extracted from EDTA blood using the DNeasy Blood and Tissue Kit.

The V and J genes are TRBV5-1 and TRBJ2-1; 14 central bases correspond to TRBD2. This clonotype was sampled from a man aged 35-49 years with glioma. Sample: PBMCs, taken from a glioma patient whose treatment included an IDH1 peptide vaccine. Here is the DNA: TGCGCCAGCAGCTCGATAGGGACTAGCGGGGGATACAATGAGCAGTTCTTC. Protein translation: CASSSIGTSGGYNEQFF.